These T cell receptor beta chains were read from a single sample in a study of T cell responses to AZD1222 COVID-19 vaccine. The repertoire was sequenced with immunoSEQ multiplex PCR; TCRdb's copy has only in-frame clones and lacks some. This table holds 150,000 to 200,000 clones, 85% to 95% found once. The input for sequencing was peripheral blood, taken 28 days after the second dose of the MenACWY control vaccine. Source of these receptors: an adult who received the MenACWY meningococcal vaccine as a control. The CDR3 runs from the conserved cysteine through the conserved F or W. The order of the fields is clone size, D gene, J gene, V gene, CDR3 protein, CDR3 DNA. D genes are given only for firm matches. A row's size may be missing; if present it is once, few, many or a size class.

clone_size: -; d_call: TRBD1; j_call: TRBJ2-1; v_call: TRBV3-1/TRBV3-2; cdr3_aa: CASSQETGGSYNEQFF; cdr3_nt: TGTGCCAGCAGCCAAGAGACAGGGGGCTCCTACAATGAGCAGTTCTTC
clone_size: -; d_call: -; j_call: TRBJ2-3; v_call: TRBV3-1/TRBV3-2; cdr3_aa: CASSQEINTQYF; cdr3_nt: TGTGCCAGCAGCCAAGAAATTAATACGCAGTATTTT
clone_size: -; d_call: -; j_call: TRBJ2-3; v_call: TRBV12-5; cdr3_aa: CASAPRSTTSHTDTQYF; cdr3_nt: TGTGCTAGCGCCCCACGCTCCACCACGTCCCACACAGATACGCAGTATTTT
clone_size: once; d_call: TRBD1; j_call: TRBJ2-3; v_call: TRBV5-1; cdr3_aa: CASSLAWTGRTDTQYF; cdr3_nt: TGCGCCAGCAGCTTGGCCTGGACAGGACGCACAGATACGCAGTATTTT
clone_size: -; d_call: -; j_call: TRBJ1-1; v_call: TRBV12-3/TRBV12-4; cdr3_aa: CASSIGVNTEAFF; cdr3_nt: TGTGCCAGCAGTATCGGAGTGAACACTGAAGCTTTCTTT
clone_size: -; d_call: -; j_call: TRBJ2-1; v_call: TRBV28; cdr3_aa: CASSLPGAQFF; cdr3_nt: TGTGCCAGCAGTTTACCGGGGGCTCAGTTCTTC
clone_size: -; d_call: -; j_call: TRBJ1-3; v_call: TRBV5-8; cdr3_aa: CASKRANTIYF; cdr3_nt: TGTGCCAGCAAAAGGGCAAACACCATATATTTT
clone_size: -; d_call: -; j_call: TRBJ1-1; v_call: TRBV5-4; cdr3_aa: CASSSWQARTEAFF; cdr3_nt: TGTGCCAGCAGCTCCTGGCAGGCTCGCACTGAAGCTTTCTTT
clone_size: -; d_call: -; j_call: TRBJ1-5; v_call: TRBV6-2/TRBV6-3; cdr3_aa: CASSSNRRGGNQPQHF; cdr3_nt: TGTGCCAGCAGTTCGAACAGGAGGGGTGGCAATCAGCCCCAGCATTTT
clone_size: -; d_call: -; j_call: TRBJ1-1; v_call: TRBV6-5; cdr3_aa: CASRQSSGTEAFF; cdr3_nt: TGTGCCAGCAGACAGAGCTCTGGGACTGAAGCTTTCTTT
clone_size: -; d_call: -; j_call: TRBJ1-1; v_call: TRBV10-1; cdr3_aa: CASSERPGNTEAFF; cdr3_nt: TGCGCCAGCAGTGAAAGGCCGGGGAATACTGAAGCTTTCTTT
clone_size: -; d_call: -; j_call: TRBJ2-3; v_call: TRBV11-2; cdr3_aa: CASSPSSPDTQYF; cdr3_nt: TGTGCCAGCAGCCCAAGTTCCCCAGATACGCAGTATTTT
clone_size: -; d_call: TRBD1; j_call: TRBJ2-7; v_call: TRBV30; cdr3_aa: CAWSRDRGNEQYF; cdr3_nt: TGTGCCTGGAGCCGGGACAGGGGCAACGAGCAGTACTTC
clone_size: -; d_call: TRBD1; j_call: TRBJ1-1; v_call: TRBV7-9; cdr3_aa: CASSLAMDREAFF; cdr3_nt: TGTGCCAGCAGCTTAGCGATGGACAGGGAAGCTTTCTTT
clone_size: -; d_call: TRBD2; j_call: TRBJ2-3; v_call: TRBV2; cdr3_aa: CASSEATRGGLDTQYF; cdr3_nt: TGTGCCAGCAGTGAAGCTACACGGGGGGGCCTAGATACGCAGTATTTT
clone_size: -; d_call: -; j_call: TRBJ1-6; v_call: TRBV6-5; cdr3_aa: CASSSGVPPLHF; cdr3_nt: TGTGCCAGCAGTTCAGGGGTCCCTCCCCTCCACTTT
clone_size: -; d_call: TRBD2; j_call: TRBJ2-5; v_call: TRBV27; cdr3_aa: CASSREAGETQYF; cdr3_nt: TGTGCCAGCAGTCGGGAAGCGGGGGAGACCCAGTACTTC
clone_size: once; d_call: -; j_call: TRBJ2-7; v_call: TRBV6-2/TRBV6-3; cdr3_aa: CASSYNRDYEQYF; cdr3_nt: TGTGCCAGCAGTTACAACAGGGACTACGAGCAGTACTTC
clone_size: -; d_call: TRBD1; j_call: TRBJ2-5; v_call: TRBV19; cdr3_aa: CASRSRGQETQYF; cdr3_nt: TGTGCCAGTCGAAGCAGGGGGCAGGAGACCCAGTACTTC
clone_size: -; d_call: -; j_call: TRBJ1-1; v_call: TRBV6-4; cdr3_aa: CASAEGRGTEAFF; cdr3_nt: TGTGCCAGCGCGGAGGGTAGGGGCACTGAAGCTTTCTTT
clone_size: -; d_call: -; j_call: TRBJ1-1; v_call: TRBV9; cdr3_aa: CASGRLGGTEAFF; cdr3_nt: TGTGCCAGCGGCCGGTTGGGGGGCACTGAAGCTTTCTTT
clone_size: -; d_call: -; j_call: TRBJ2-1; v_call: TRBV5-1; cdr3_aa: CASSPPLTGTSNEQFF; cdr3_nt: TGCGCCAGCAGCCCCCCTTTGACTGGGACCTCCAATGAGCAGTTCTTC
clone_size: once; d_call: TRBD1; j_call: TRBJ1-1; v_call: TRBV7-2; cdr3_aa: CASSRRDRNPRLNTEAFF; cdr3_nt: TGTGCCAGCAGCCGCAGGGACAGAAATCCTAGACTGAACACTGAAGCTTTCTTT
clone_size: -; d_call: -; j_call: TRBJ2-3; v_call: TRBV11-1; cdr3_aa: CASSLRRDRPQYF; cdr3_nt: TGTGCCAGCAGCCTTCGACGGGACCGTCCTCAGTATTTT
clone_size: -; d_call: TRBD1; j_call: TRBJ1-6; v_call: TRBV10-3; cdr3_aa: CAIRAGQGDSPLHF; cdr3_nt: TGTGCCATCAGGGCGGGACAGGGAGATTCACCCCTCCACTTT
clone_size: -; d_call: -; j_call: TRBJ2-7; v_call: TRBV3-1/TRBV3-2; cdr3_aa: CASSPGLPSYEQYF; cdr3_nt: TGTGCCAGCAGCCCTGGGCTCCCCTCATACGAGCAGTACTTC
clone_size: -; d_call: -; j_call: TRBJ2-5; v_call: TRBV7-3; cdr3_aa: CASSRVRRETQYF; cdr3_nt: TGTGCCAGCAGCCGGGTCAGAAGGGAGACCCAGTACTTC
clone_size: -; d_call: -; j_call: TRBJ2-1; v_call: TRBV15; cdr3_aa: CATSRVSGEQFF; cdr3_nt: TGTGCCACCAGCAGAGTGTCAGGTGAGCAGTTCTTC
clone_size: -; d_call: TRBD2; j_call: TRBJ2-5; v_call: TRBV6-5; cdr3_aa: CASSRGGGGGETQYF; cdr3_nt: TGTGCCAGCAGTCGTGGCGGGGGAGGCGGCGAGACCCAGTACTTC
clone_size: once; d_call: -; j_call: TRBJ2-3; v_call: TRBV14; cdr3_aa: CASSPNKDTQYF; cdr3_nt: TGTGCCAGCAGCCCCAATAAAGATACGCAGTATTTT
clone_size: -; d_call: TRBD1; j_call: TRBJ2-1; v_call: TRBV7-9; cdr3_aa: CASSSPWDRVHNEQFF; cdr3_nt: TGTGCCAGCAGCTCTCCCTGGGACAGGGTACACAATGAGCAGTTCTTC
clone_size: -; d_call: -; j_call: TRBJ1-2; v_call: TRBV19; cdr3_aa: CASSMDGLRKEYTF; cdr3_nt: TGTGCCAGTAGTATGGACGGACTGCGGAAAGAGTACACCTTC
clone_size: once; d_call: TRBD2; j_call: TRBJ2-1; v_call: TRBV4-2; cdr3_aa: CASSQDRGASGGTYNEQFF; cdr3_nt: TGTGCCAGCAGCCAAGATAGGGGGGCCAGCGGGGGAACCTACAATGAGCAGTTCTTC
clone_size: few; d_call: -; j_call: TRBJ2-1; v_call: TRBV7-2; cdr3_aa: CASSLAGTTNNEQFF; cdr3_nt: TGTGCCAGCAGCTTAGCAGGTACAACGAACAATGAGCAGTTCTTC
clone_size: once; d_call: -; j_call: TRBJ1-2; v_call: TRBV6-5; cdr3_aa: CASRVWGKGDGYTF; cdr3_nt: TGTGCCAGCAGAGTGTGGGGTAAGGGAGATGGCTACACCTTC
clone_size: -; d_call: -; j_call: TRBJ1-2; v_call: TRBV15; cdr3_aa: CATSSQGLDGYTF; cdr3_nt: TGTGCCACCAGCTCCCAGGGGTTGGATGGCTACACCTTC
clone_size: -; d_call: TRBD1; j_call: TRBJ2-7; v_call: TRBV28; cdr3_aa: CASSSRPGQVIF; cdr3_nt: TGTGCCAGCAGTTCGAGACCGGGACAGGTAATCTTC
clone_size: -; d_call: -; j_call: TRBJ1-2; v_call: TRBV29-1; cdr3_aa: CSVERVQYYGYTF; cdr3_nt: TGCAGCGTGGAAAGGGTACAGTACTATGGCTACACCTTC
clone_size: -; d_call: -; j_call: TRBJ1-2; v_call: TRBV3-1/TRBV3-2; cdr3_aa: CASSQVGAIASAF; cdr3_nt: TGTGCCAGCAGCCAAGTCGGGGCTATCGCCTCAGCCTTC
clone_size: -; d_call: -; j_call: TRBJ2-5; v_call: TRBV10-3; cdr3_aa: CAIRRDIAGEVQYF; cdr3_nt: TGTGCCATCAGGCGGGACATTGCCGGGGAGGTCCAGTACTTC
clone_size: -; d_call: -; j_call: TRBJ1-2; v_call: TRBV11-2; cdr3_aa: CASSSWGRGTYGYTF; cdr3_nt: TGTGCCAGCAGCAGCTGGGGCAGGGGTACCTATGGCTACACCTTC
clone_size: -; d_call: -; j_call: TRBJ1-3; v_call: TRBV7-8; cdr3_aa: CASSPGVRVVGNTIYF; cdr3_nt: TGTGCCAGCAGCCCCGGGGTAAGGGTCGTCGGAAACACCATATATTTT
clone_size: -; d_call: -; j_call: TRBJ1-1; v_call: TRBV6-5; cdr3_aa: CASSYSMSGTNTEAFF; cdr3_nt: TGTGCCAGCAGTTACTCGATGTCAGGAACGAACACTGAAGCTTTCTTT
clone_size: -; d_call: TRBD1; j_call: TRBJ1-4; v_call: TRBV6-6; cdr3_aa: CASSYSGGQGFEKLFF; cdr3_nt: TGTGCCAGCAGTTACTCGGGGGGACAGGGGTTTGAAAAACTGTTTTTT
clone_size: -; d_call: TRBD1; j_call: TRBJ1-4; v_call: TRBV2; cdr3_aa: CASTWGDRGIANEKLFF; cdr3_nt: TGTGCCAGCACCTGGGGGGACAGGGGAATTGCTAATGAAAAACTGTTTTTT